This T cell receptor beta chain was retrieved from a study of T cell responses to AZD1222 COVID-19 vaccine. Here immunoSEQ multiplex PCR was the method, and the copy in TCRdb shows in-frame clones only, minus some. The table includes some 140,000 clones, approximately 85% detected once. V was pared by 5 bases and J by 0 bases, with 9 bases of the junction left unmatched. The CDR3 covers 16 residues. Germline CDR1 and CDR2: SGHNT and YENEEA. Findings and caveats of the study: Donors, mostly white British, included more females; clonal diversity was possibly underestimated. Breadth and depth of Spike-specific TCRs rose after two AZD1222 doses. Reports indicate that nearly half of spike-specific TCRs are directed at unmutated variant regions. Sampling captured repertoires only after the peak T cell response.

Comments on this clone: Its antigen is not identified.

The sample consisted of peripheral blood, taken 28 days after the second dose of the MenACWY control vaccine. This chain uses TRBV11-3 with TRBJ1-1, with 7 bases lining up with TRBD1. The TCR comes from an adult who received the MenACWY meningococcal vaccine as a control. CDR3: CASSLHPGQLNTEAFF. Here the CDR3 DNA reads TGTGCCAGCAGCCTACACCCGGGACAGTTGAACACTGAAGCTTTCTTT.